A selection of T cell receptor beta chains follows, all from one sample in a study of lymphopenia after photon versus proton radiotherapy. The repertoire was sequenced with immunoSEQ multiplex PCR; TCRdb's copy has only in-frame clones and lacks some. The data contain 65,000 or so clones, 87% of them seen just once; the ten biggest clones take up 9.5% to 15%. This sample comprised peripheral blood, obtained from a patient treated with proton-based radiotherapy. The receptors come from a man older than 75 with esophageal cancer. Each CDR3 is given with its conserved first and last residue. The D gene is left open where the match is weak. Size is omitted from some rows. Given values are once, few, many or a class for expanded clones.

size	V	D	J	CDR3	DNA
.	TRBV5-1	.	TRBJ2-7	CASSLAVGGGPSSYEQYF	TGCGCCAGCAGCTTGGCGGTGGGCGGGGGCCCGAGCTCCTACGAGCAGTACTTC
.	TRBV6-5	.	TRBJ2-7	CASSYPGYEQYF	TGTGCCAGCAGTTACCCGGGGTACGAGCAGTACTTC
.	TRBV11-1	TRBD2	TRBJ2-3	CASSSGGLFNTQYF	TGTGCCAGCAGCTCCGGGGGGTTGTTCAATACGCAGTATTTT
.	TRBV19	.	TRBJ2-5	CASSIQGGTQYF	TGTGCCAGTAGTATTCAGGGGGGGACACAGTACTTC
once	TRBV12-5	.	TRBJ1-1	CASGLENTEAFF	TGTGCTAGTGGTTTAGAAAACACTGAAGCTTTCTTT
.	TRBV7-7	.	TRBJ2-5	CASSWDSQETQYF	TGTGCCAGCAGTTGGGACTCCCAAGAGACCCAGTACTTC
.	TRBV18	.	TRBJ2-5	CASSPSTGPETQYF	TGTGCCAGCTCACCGAGTACGGGTCCGGAGACCCAGTACTTC
.	TRBV9	.	TRBJ2-1	CASSVGGRSEQFF	TGTGCCAGCAGCGTAGGGGGTAGATCTGAGCAGTTCTTC
.	TRBV9	.	TRBJ1-1	CASSLGAGNTEAFF	TGTGCCAGCAGCTTAGGGGCGGGGAACACTGAAGCTTTCTTT
.	TRBV7-3	.	TRBJ2-3	CASSLKLYPDTQYF	TGTGCCAGCAGCTTAAAGCTATACCCAGATACGCAGTATTTT
.	TRBV4-3	TRBD1	TRBJ1-2	CASSQGETGSRGYTF	TGCGCCAGCAGCCAAGGCGAGACAGGGAGTCGTGGCTACACCTTC
.	TRBV7-8	TRBD1	TRBJ1-2	CASSSRQGNYGYTF	TGTGCCAGCAGCTCTAGACAGGGAAATTATGGCTACACCTTC
.	TRBV2	TRBD1	TRBJ1-2	CASSEGSYSGGGYTF	TGTGCCAGCAGTGAAGGATCCTACTCAGGGGGGGGCTACACCTTC
.	TRBV4-2	.	TRBJ1-2	CASSQDQRGYGYTF	TGTGCCAGCAGCCAAGATCAACGGGGGTATGGCTACACCTTC
.	TRBV5-4	TRBD1	TRBJ1-2	CASSSGGTGIDYYGYTF	TGTGCCAGCAGCAGTGGCGGGACAGGAATCGACTACTATGGCTACACCTTC
.	TRBV30	.	TRBJ2-3	CAWRDREGTSTDTQYF	TGTGCCTGGAGGGATCGGGAAGGGACAAGCACAGATACGCAGTATTTT